This TCR beta chain emerged from a study of T cell changes during pregnancy in multiple sclerosis. Generated by immunoSEQ multiplex PCR, the TCRdb table keeps only in-frame clones and is missing some. The sample has roughly 47,000 clones, 80% to 90% seen once. V shed 1 base and J 7 bases; nucleotides not matched to a gene: 19. This CDR3 is 21 amino acids long. In germline, CDR1 is LGHNA, CDR2 YNFKEQ. The clonotype originates from a female donor with multiple sclerosis, enrolled in a pregnancy study. The material was CD4+ T cells from peripheral blood mononuclear cells, obtained after pregnancy. The rearrangement links TRBV4-2 to TRBJ2-2; 12 nucleotides match TRBD2. CDR3: CASSQGRGSSGRAPLIGELFF. DNA for the CDR3: TGTGCCAGCAGCCAAGGCCGCGGATCTAGCGGGAGGGCCCCCTTAATCGGGGAGCTGTTTTTT.